Sequencing of this TCR beta chain was carried out in a study of blood T cell repertoires in COVID-19. Symptom resolution, clearance, or two negative PCRs marked donors in Cohort 3 as recovered. Clones were sequenced by immunoSEQ multiplex PCR, and TCRdb holds only the in-frame ones, with some missing. The top ten hold over 8% of the sample, which has fewer than 350,000 clones, about 89% seen once. This CDR3 spans 15 amino acids. CDR1 GTSNPN and CDR2 SVGIG come from the germline V gene (reference sequence). V lost 2 bases, J lost 2 bases, and 16 bases lay in between. The material sequenced was PBMCs or T cells enriched from blood (not recorded which). The receptor's source is a woman aged 40 to 49 who had recovered from COVID-19. V is TRBV30 and J is TRBJ2-7, with unresolved D. CDR3 DNA sequence: TGTGCCTGGAGTCCCCCCGTTCTACGCGCCTACGAGCAGTACTTC. This encodes CAWSPPVLRAYEQYF.